Below, 22 T cell receptor beta chains from the same sample are listed, as sequenced in a study of T cells in Graves' hyperthyroidism and ophthalmopathy. Using RNA transcripts as the source, TCR beta CDR3 regions were amplified. With the HTBI primer set, the TCR CDR3 went through a first round of RT-PCR. TCRdb re-called the multiplex PCR reads through MiXCR, storing one row per CDR3 protein. This sample has around 600,000 distinct CDR3 sequences; approximately 15% occur once, and the top ten carry roughly 7%. Sequencing was done on a sample of blood. The receptors were gathered from a woman aged 18-35 years with Graves' ophthalmopathy.

This clonotype occurred many times. This chain connects TRBV27 to TRBJ1-1, with a possible D match to TRBD1 (5 bases). This CDR3 spans 19 amino acids. The V and J ends lost 6 bases and 1 base respectively, with 27 bases between them. Germline V gene data show CDR1 as MNHEY and CDR2 as SMNVEV (reference sequence). The CDR3: CASSSASWTSRVTNTEAFF. The CDR3 nucleotides are TGTGCCAGCAGCTCGGCCAGCTGGACCAGCAGGGTCACGAACACTGAAGCTTTCTTT.

This clonotype was observed a few times. The CDR3 is CASSQDVNRSPLHF. The CDR3 coding sequence is TGTGCCAGCAGCCAAGATGTCAACCGATCACCCCTCCACTTT. The V gene is TRBV4-2, the J gene TRBJ1-6; D is unresolved. The V and J ends lost 0 bases and 10 bases respectively, with 10 bases between them. This CDR3 spans 14 amino acids. CDR1 is LGHNA, CDR2 YNFKEQ, per germline.

This chain links TRBV9 with TRBJ2-3; possibly TRBD1 for D (5 bases). Near its end, the DNA agrees better with TRBJ1-5, so the J call may be wrong. The germline gives CDR1 SGDLS, CDR2 YYNGEE. This CDR3 spans 14 amino acids. In nucleotides, the CDR3 is TGTGCCAGCAGCGTACCCAGTCCGACAGATACGCAGCATTTT. It yields the protein CASSVPSPTDTQHF.

This clonotype occurred many times. The CDR3 spells CASSGVGGHPYEQYF. The CDR3 DNA follows: TGTGCCAGCAGCGGGGTAGGGGGACACCCCTACGAGCAGTACTTC. This chain connects TRBV7-2 to TRBJ2-7; possible D gene TRBD1, 6 bases. Trimming stripped 5 bases from V and 2 bases from J, with 16 bases between. The germline CDR1 and CDR2 sequences are SGHTA and FQGNSA. This CDR3 is built from 15 residues.

There are many counts of this clonotype. The chain links TRBV20-1 to TRBJ1-4, with a tentative D call TRBD1 (5 bases). Trimming took 1 base from V and 5 from J, leaving 8 bases between them. There are 13 residues in the CDR3. Germline V gene data show CDR1 as DFQATT and CDR2 as SNEGSKA (reference sequence). In DNA, the CDR3 is TGCAGTGCTAGAGGACAGTCAAATGAAAAACTGTTTTTT. Translation: CSARGQSNEKLFF.

This clonotype was observed many times. This chain joins TRBV6-1 and TRBJ2-5; 7 nucleotides match TRBD1. J gave up 5 bases and V 5 bases, and 5 bases lay outside the gene matches. Germline CDR1 reads MNHNS; CDR2 reads SASEGT. The CDR3 spans 13 residues. CDR3 in amino acids: CASSRQGRETQYF. The CDR3 DNA is TGTGCCAGCAGTAGACAGGGCAGGGAGACCCAGTACTTC.

This clonotype has a count of ten or more. V gene TRBV28 combines with J gene TRBJ1-5; D uncertain. V gave up 7 bases and J gave up 2 bases, with 18 bases separating them. CDR3 length equals 16 residues. Germline V lookup: CDR1 MDHEN, CDR2 SYDVKM. The CDR3 sequence: CASTVAWTGGNQPQHF. CDR3 nucleotides: TGTGCCAGCACCGTAGCCTGGACCGGTGGCAATCAGCCCCAGCATTTT.

About this clonotype: This may be a read error, as it is one base from a much larger clone. The chain is built from TRBV29-1 and TRBJ2-3; TRBD2 matches 12 bases. The CDR3 loop spans 16 amino acids. Trimming removed 3 bases from V and 5 bases from J; junction bases left unmatched: 9. Per the germline V gene, CDR1 is SQVTM and CDR2 is ANQGSEA. This chain's CDR3 is CSVDATSGRIEDTQYF. The CDR3 DNA reads TGCAGCGTTGATGCGACTAGCGGGAGAATAGAAGATACGCAGTATTTT.

This clonotype appeared many times. J is TRBJ1-2 and V is TRBV18, with D uncertain. The CDR3 contains 13 residues. Germline CDR1 and CDR2: KGHSH and LQKENI. The V and J ends lost 3 bases and 3 bases respectively, with 8 bases between them. CDR3 loop: CASSPGSDYGYTF. CDR3 nucleotide sequence: TGTGCCAGCTCACCGGGGTCCGACTATGGCTACACCTTC.

This clonotype was seen ten or more times. The chain is built from TRBV28 and TRBJ1-1; TRBD1 is a possible D gene (5 bases). The ends were cut back, 8 bases at V and 14 bases at J, with 27 bases in the middle. The CDR3 is 14 residues long. From germline, CDR1 is MDHEN and CDR2 SYDVKM. Written as DNA, the CDR3 is TGTGCCAGCGGAGGACCCGGCGGGGCCGTGGTGAGCTTCTTT. It is translated as CASGGPGGAVVSFF.

V usage is TRBV25-1 and J usage is TRBJ2-1; 8 nucleotides agree with TRBD1. After removal of 3 bases from V and 4 bases from J, the junction contained 5 bases not matched to a gene. The CDR3 runs to 15 residues. The germline V gene encodes CDR1 MGHDK and CDR2 SYGVNS. DNA of the CDR3: TGTGCCAGCAGTGATGGACAGGGTTGGTACAATGAGCAGTTCTTC. This codes for CASSDGQGWYNEQFF.

This clonotype has just a few counts. V is TRBV27 and J is TRBJ1-1, with D perhaps TRBD1 (5 bases). The CDR3 covers 15 residues. With 11 bases removed from V and 0 bases from J, the gap between germline ends came to 19 bases. CDR1 is MNHEY, CDR2 SMNVEV, per germline (reference sequence). The CDR3, as DNA: TGTGCCCCTGGGGCAGGAATTATGATGAACACTGAAGCTTTCTTT. This gives the protein CAPGAGIMMNTEAFF.

Many counts were recorded for this clonotype. The gene calls are TRBV5-6 and TRBJ1-1; D remains ambiguous. The germline V gene encodes CDR1 SGHDT and CDR2 YYEEEE. The CDR3 is made up of 15 amino acids. Deletions cut 0 bases from V and 1 base from J, with 10 bases between. The CDR3 sequence is CASSLGPHSNTEAFF. CDR3 bases: TGTGCCAGCAGCTTGGGGCCGCACTCGAACACTGAAGCTTTCTTT. Full variable domain (rest looked up from reference TRBV5-6 and TRBJ1-1): DAGVTQSPTHLIKTRGQQVTLRCSPKSGHDTVSWYQQALGQGPQFIFQYYEEEERQRGNFPDRFSGHQFPNYSSELNVNALLLGDSALYLCASSLGPHSNTEAFFGQGTRLTVV.

This clonotype was counted ten times or more. The J gene is TRBJ1-1, the V gene TRBV12-3 or TRBV12-4; the match to TRBD1 covers 10 bases. The ends lost 6 bases at V and 4 bases at J; junction bases unmatched: 11. The CDR3 is 16 amino acids. The CDR3 loop is CASSAGTGVFGTEAFF. Here the CDR3 DNA reads TGTGCCAGCAGCGCCGGGACAGGGGTATTTGGCACTGAAGCTTTCTTT.

The sample holds many counts of this clonotype. The V gene is TRBV20-1, the J gene TRBJ2-3; unclear D gene. CDR3 length: 14 amino acids. V dropped 0 bases and J dropped 9 bases, with 16 bases sitting between them. Germline values: CDR1 DFQATT, CDR2 SNEGSKA (reference sequence). CDR3: CSARDPRLTWTQYF. The CDR3 DNA is TGCAGTGCTAGAGATCCTAGACTCACCTGGACGCAGTATTTT.

This clonotype was recorded many times. The rearrangement links TRBV4-1 to TRBJ2-2, with 10 bases fitting TRBD2. The CDR3 spans 16 residues. CDR1 is MGHRA, CDR2 YSYEKL, per germline. The trim removed 2 bases at V and 4 bases at J, leaving 4 bases unmatched. The chain's CDR3 is CASSQTGTSVTGELFF. CDR3 coding DNA: TGCGCCAGCAGCCAAACCGGGACTAGCGTCACCGGGGAGCTGTTTTTT.

This clonotype was counted a few times. The chain employs TRBV11-2 and TRBJ2-3; TRBD1 is a possible D gene (6 bases). The V end lost 2 bases, the J end lost 0 bases, and 12 bases lay between the germline ends. The V gene's germline CDR1 is SGHAT and CDR2 FQNNGV. This CDR3 comprises 16 residues. The CDR3 bases are TGTGCCAGCAGCTTATGGCTGGGGGCTAGCACAGATACGCAGTATTTT. Its protein product is CASSLWLGASTDTQYF.

This clonotype was detected many times. This chain links TRBV2 with TRBJ2-5, with D possibly being TRBD1 (6 bases). Trimming stripped 4 bases from V and 5 bases from J, with 11 bases between. CDR3 size: 13 residues. Germline loops: CDR1 SNHLY, CDR2 FYNNEI. The CDR3 DNA is TGTGCCAGCAGTGCAGGGGCGCGGGAGACCCAGTACTTC. It codes for CASSAGARETQYF.

Only one count was recorded for this clonotype. The chain uses TRBV12-3 or TRBV12-4 and TRBJ1-5; D is ambiguous. The ends were cut back, 9 bases at V and 9 bases at J, with 18 bases in the middle. The CDR3 covers 13 residues. The CDR3 sequence: CASRMGPFGPQHF. DNA of the CDR3: TGTGCCAGTCGAATGGGCCCCTTTGGGCCCCAGCATTTT.

In its sample, this clonotype was seen many times. The rearrangement joins TRBV5-1 to TRBJ2-3; D gene unclear. This CDR3 spans 15 amino acids. CDR1 and CDR2 from the germline V gene are SGHRS and YFSETQ. V lost 1 base, J lost 1 base, and 10 bases lay in between. The CDR3 loop is CASSLNSLGTDTQYF. CDR3 nucleotides: TGCGCCAGCAGCTTGAACAGTCTCGGCACAGATACGCAGTATTTT. The whole variable domain, remainder taken from reference TRBV5-1 and TRBJ2-3, is KAGVTQTPRYLIKTRGQQVTLSCSPISGHRSVSWYQQTPGQGLQFLFEYFSETQRNKGNFPGRFSGRQFSNSRSEMNVSTLELGDSALYLCASSLNSLGTDTQYFGPGTRLTVL.

This clonotype was recorded a few times. The rearrangement links TRBV6-2 or TRBV6-3 to TRBJ2-3; 8 bases are a match to TRBD2. With V trimmed by 5 bases and J by 0 bases, 10 bases remained unmatched. Germline CDR1 is MNHEY and CDR2 is SVGEGT. CDR3 length equals 17 residues. CDR3 protein: CASSNRRLANSTDTQYF. Here the CDR3 DNA reads TGTGCCAGCAGTAACCGCAGACTAGCGAATAGCACAGATACGCAGTATTTT.

Many counts were recorded for this clonotype. V and J are TRBV2 and TRBJ1-5; possibly TRBD1 for D (5 bases). Germline CDR1 is SNHLY and CDR2 is FYNNEI. The V gene lost 6 bases and the J gene lost 4 bases, with 13 bases spanning the gap. CDR3 length: 14 residues. The CDR3, as DNA: TGTGCCAGCAGGGAGGGTACAGGTAATCAGCCCCAGCATTTT. This translates into CASREGTGNQPQHF.